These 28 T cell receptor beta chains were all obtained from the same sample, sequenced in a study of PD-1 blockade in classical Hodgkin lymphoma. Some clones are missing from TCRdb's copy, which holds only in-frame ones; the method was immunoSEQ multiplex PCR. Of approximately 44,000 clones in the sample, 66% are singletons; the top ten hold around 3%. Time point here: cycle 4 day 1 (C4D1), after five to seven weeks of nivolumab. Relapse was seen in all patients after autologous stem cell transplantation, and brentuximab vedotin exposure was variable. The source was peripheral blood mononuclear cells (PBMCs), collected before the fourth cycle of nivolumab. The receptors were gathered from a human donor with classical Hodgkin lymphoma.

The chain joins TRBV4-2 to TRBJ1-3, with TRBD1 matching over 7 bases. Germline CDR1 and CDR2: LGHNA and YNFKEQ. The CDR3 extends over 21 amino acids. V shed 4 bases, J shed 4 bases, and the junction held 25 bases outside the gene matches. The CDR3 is CASSPQLATGVFRPRGNTIYF. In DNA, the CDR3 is TGTGCCAGCAGCCCTCAACTAGCCACAGGGGTTTTTAGACCTCGAGGAAACACCATATATTTT.

Here the CDR3 DNA reads TGTGCCAGCAGCCGTCCTTTTGGGGAGACCCAGTACTTC. Encoded protein: CASSRPFGETQYF. The chain carries TRBV6-5 and TRBJ2-5; D remains unclear. Trimming pared 6 bases from V and 5 bases from J, leaving 13 bases between. Germline CDR1 is MNHEY and CDR2 is SVGAGI. This CDR3 is built from 13 residues.

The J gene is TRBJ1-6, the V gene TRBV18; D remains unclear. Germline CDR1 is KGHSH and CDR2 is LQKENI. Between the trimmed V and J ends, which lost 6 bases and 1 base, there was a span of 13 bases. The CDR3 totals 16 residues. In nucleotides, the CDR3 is TGTGCCAGCTCGTCTATAGTGGGGTCCTATAATTCACCCCTCCACTTT. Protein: CASSSIVGSYNSPLHF. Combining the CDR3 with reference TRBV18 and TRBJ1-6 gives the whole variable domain NAGVMQNPRHLVRRRGQEARLRCSPMKGHSHVYWYRQLPEEGLKFMVYLQKENIIDESGMPKERFSAEFPKEGPSILRIQQVVRGDSAAYFCASSSIVGSYNSPLHFGNGTRLTVT.

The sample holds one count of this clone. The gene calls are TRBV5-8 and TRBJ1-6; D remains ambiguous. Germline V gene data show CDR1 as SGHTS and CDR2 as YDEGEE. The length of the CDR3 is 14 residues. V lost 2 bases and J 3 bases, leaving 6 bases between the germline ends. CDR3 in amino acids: CASSFKDYNSPLHF. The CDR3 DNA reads TGTGCCAGCAGCTTTAAAGACTATAATTCACCCCTCCACTTT.

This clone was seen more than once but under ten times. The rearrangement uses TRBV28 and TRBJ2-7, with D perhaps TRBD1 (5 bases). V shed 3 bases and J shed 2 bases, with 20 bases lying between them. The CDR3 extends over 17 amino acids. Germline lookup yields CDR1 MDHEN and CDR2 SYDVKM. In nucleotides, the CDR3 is TGTGCCAGCAGTTTTCCCCCTGGGGCTACCGGACCCTACGAGCAGTACTTC. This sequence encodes CASSFPPGATGPYEQYF.

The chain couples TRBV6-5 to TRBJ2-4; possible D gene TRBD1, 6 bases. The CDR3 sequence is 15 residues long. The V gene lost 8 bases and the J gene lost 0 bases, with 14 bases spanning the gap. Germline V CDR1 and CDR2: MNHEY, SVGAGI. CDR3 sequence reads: CASRPQGLAKNIQYF. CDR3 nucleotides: TGTGCCAGCCGCCCCCAGGGGTTAGCCAAAAACATTCAGTACTTC.

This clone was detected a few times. This CDR3 reads CASSKDGATYNEQFF. The CDR3 nucleotides are TGTGCCAGTAGTAAGGACGGAGCAACCTACAATGAGCAGTTCTTC. The chain couples TRBV19 to TRBJ2-1; D is ambiguous. Germline V gene sequence: CDR1 LNHDA, CDR2 SQIVND (reference sequence). V lost 4 bases and J lost 2, with 12 bases in between. This CDR3 comprises 15 residues.

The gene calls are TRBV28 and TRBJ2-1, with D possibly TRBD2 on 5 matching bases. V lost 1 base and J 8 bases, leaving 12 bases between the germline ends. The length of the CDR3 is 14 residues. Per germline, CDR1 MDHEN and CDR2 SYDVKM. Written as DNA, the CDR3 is TGTGCCAGCAGTTTATTGCTAGGGAGCCATGAGCAGTTCTTC. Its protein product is CASSLLLGSHEQFF.

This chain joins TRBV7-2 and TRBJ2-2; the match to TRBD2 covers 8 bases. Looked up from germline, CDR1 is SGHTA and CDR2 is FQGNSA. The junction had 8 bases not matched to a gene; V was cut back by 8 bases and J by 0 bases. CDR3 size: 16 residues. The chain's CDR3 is CASRDPAGANTGELFF. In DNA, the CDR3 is TGTGCCAGCCGAGATCCAGCGGGGGCGAACACCGGGGAGCTGTTTTTT.

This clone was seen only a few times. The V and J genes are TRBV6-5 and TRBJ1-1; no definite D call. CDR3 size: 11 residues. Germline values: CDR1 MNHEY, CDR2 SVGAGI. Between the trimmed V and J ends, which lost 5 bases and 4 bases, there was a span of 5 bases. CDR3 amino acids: CASSTSTEAFF. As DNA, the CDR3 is TGTGCCAGCAGTACGAGCACTGAAGCTTTCTTT.

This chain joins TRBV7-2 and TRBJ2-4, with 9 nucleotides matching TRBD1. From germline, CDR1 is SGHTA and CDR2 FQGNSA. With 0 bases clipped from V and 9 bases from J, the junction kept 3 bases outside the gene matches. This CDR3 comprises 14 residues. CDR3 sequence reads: CASSLAGTGLIQYF. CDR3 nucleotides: TGTGCCAGCAGCTTAGCCGGGACAGGGCTCATTCAGTACTTC.

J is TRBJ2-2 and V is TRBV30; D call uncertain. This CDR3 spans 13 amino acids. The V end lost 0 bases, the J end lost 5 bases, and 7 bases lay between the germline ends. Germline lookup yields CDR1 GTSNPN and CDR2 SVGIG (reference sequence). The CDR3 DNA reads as TGTGCCTGGAGTGTAGACGAGACCGGGGAGCTGTTTTTT. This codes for CAWSVDETGELFF.

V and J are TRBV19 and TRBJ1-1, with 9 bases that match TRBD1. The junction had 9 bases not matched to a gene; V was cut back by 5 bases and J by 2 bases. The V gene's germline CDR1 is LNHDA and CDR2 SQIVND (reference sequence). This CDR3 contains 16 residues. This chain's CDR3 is CASSSRTGALNTEAFF. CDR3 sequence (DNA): TGTGCCAGTAGTTCGAGGACAGGGGCACTTAACACTGAAGCTTTCTTT.

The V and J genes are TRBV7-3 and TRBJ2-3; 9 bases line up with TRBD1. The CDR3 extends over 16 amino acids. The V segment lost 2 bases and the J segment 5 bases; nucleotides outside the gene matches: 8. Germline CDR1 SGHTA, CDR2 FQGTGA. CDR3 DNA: TGTGCCAGCAGCTTAGTCGGACAGGGGCATGGAGATACGCAGTATTTT. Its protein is CASSLVGQGHGDTQYF.

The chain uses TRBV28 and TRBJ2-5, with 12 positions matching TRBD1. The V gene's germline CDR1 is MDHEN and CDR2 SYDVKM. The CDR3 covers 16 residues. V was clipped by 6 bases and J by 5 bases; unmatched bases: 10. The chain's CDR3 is CASRVGPGQGAETQYF. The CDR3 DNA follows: TGTGCCAGCAGGGTGGGGCCGGGACAGGGGGCGGAGACCCAGTACTTC.

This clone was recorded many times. CDR3 nucleotides: TGTGCCACCTGGGGACAGTTTTCCAACTACGAGCAGTACTTC. This translates into CATWGQFSNYEQYF. The V gene is TRBV28, the J gene TRBJ2-7; 7 nucleotides agree with TRBD1. Trimming cost V 10 bases and J 3 bases; bases outside gene matches: 12. This CDR3 is built from 14 residues. Germline lookup yields CDR1 MDHEN and CDR2 SYDVKM. Full variable domain (rest looked up from reference TRBV28 and TRBJ2-7): DVKVTQSSRYLVKRTGEKVFLECVQDMDHENMFWYRQDPGLGLRLIYFSYDVKMKEKGDIPEGYSVSREKKERFSLILESASTNQTSMYLCATWGQFSNYEQYFGPGTRLTVT.

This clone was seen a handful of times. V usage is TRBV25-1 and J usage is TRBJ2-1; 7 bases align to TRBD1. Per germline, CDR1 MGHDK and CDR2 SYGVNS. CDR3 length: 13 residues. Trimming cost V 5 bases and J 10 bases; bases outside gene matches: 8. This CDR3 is CASSWDSQEEQFF. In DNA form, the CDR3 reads TGTGCCAGCAGTTGGGACAGCCAAGAGGAGCAGTTCTTC.

CDR3 nucleotides: TGTGCCATGGCCGGGACAGGGGACTATGGCTACACCTTC. This gives the protein CAMAGTGDYGYTF. The gene calls are TRBV10-3 and TRBJ1-2, with 10 bases fitting TRBD1. CDR1 and CDR2 (germline): ENHRY, SYGVKD. J gave up 3 bases and V 9 bases, and 4 bases lay outside the gene matches. The CDR3 has 13 residues.

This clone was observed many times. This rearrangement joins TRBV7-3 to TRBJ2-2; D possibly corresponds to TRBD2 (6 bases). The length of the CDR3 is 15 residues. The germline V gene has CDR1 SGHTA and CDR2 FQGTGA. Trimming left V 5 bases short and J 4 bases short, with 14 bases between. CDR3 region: CASSRIGTLTGELFF. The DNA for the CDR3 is TGTGCCAGCAGCCGGATCGGGACTCTCACCGGGGAGCTGTTTTTT.

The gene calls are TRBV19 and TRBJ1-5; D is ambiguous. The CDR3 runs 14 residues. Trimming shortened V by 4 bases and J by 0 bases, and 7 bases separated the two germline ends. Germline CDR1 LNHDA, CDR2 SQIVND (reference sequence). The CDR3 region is CASSTENSNQPQHF. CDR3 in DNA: TGTGCCAGTAGTACAGAGAATAGCAATCAGCCCCAGCATTTT.

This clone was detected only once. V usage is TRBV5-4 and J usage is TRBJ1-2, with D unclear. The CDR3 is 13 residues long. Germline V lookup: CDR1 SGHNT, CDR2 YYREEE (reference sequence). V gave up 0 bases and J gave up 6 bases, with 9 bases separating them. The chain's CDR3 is CASSLDYRNGYTF. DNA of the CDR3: TGTGCCAGCAGCTTGGATTACAGAAATGGCTACACCTTC.

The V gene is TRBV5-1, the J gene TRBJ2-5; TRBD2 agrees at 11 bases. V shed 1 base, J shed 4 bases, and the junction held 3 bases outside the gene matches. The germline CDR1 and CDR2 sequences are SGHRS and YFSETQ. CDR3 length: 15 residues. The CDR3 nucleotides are TGCGCCAGCAGCTTGACTAGCGGGGGAGGAGAGACCCAGTACTTC. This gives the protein CASSLTSGGGETQYF.

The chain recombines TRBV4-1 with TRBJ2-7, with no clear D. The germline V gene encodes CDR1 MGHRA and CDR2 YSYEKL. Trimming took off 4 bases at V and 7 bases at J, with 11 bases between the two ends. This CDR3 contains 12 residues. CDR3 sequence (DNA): TGCGCCAGCAGCCCCGGGCTAAGGGAGCAGTACTTC. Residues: CASSPGLREQYF.

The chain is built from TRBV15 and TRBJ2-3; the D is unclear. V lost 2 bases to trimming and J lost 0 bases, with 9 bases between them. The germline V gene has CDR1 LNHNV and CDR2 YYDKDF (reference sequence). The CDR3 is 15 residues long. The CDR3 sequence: CATSRRSGSTDTQYF. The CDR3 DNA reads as TGTGCCACCAGCAGACGATCTGGTAGCACAGATACGCAGTATTTT.

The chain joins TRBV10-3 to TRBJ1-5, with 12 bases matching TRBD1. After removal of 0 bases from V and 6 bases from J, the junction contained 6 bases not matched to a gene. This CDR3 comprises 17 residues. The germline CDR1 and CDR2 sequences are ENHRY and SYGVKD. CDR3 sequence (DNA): TGTGCCATCAGTGAGTCGAGGGACAGGGGGCCTGGTCAGCCCCAGCATTTT. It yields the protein CAISESRDRGPGQPQHF.

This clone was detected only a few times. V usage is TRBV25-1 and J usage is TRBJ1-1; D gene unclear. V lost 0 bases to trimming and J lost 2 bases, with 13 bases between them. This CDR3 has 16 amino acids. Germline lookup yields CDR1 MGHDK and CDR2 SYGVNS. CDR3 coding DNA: TGTGCCAGCAGTGAATACTCTTCTACAGCTAACACTGAAGCTTTCTTT. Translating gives CASSEYSSTANTEAFF.

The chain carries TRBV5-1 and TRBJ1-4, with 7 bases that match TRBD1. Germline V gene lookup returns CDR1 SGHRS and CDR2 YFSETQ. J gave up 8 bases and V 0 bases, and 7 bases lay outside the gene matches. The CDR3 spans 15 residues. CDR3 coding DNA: TGCGCCAGCAGCTTGGCAGGGGGGTTAGGAGAAAAACTGTTTTTT. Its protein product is CASSLAGGLGEKLFF.

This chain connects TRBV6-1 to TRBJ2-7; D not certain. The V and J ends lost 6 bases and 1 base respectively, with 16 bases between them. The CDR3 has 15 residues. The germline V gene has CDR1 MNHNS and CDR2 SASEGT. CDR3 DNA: TGTGCCAGCAGACTACGTATTTGGGGTTCCTACGAGCAGTACTTC. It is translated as CASRLRIWGSYEQYF.